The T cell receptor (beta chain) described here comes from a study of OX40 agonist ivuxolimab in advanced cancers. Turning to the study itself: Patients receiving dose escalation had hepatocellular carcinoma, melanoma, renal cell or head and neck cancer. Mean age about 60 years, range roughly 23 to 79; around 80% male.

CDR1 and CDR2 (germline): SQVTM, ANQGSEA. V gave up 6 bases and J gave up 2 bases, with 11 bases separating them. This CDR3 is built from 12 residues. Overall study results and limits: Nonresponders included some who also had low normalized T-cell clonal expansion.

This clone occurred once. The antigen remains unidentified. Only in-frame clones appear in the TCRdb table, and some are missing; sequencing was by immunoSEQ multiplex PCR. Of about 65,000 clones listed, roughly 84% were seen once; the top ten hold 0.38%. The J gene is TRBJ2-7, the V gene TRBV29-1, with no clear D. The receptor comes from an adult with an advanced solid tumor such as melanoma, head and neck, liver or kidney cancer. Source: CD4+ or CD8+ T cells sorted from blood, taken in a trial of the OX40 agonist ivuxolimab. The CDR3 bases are TGCAGCGTCGTAGACCGAACCTACGAGCAGTACTTC. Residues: CSVVDRTYEQYF.